These 22 T cell receptor beta chains originate from one sample sequenced in a study of blood T cell repertoires in COVID-19. Assay: immunoSEQ multiplex PCR; the TCRdb copy retains only in-frame clones and omits some. Counted here are over 75,000 clones, around four fifths occurring once; the ten biggest clones make up 16%. Sequencing input: peripheral blood. These receptors originate from a human donor in a cohort sampled during active COVID-19.

This clone was counted a few times. This CDR3 reads CASSQGSGAVFF. The CDR3 nucleotides are TGCGCCAGCAGCCAAGGATCAGGGGCCGTATTCTTC. The V and J genes are TRBV4-1 and TRBJ2-1, with D maybe TRBD1 (6 bases). Germline lookup yields CDR1 MGHRA and CDR2 YSYEKL. This CDR3 region has 12 residues. Trimming pared 1 base from V and 16 bases from J, leaving 14 bases between.

The chain couples TRBV3-1 (or the pseudogene TRBV3-2) to TRBJ2-7; D is perhaps TRBD2 (6 bases). Germline CDR1 LGHDT, CDR2 YNNKEL (reference sequence). This CDR3 contains 18 residues. V was trimmed by 0 bases and J by 2 bases, leaving 20 bases between them. CDR3 in amino acids: CASSQEHVYRPGAYEQYF. DNA for the CDR3: TGTGCCAGCAGCCAAGAACACGTCTACCGACCGGGGGCCTACGAGCAGTACTTC.

The chain links TRBV28 to TRBJ1-4; the D gene is possibly TRBD1 (5 bases). The CDR3 sequence is 15 residues long. V lost 1 base and J lost 4, with 10 bases in between. The germline V gene has CDR1 MDHEN and CDR2 SYDVKM. The CDR3 loop is CASSLSRGYNEKLFF. CDR3 DNA sequence: TGTGCCAGCAGTTTATCCCGGGGGTATAATGAAAAACTGTTTTTT.

This clone is labeled as hyperexpanded (1% or more). The rearrangement links TRBV5-1 to TRBJ2-3; possibly TRBD1 for D (7 bases). CDR3 length: 14 amino acids. CDR1 is SGHRS, CDR2 YFSETQ, per germline. V was cut by 4 bases and J by 6 bases, with 15 bases left in between. The CDR3 spells CASSPGDSPDTQYF. CDR3 coding DNA: TGCGCCAGCAGCCCGGGGGACAGCCCTGATACGCAGTATTTT.

The V gene is TRBV12-3 or TRBV12-4, the J gene TRBJ1-1; 7 nucleotides agree with TRBD1. This CDR3 has 13 amino acids. J lost 7 bases, V lost 6 bases, and 8 bases had no gene match. In DNA, the CDR3 is TGTGCCAGCAGCCTGTTTGGGGACAGTGAAGCTTTCTTT. Translated: CASSLFGDSEAFF.

The chain couples TRBV5-1 to TRBJ2-3; 7 nucleotides line up with TRBD1. The junction had 14 bases not matched to a gene; V was cut back by 6 bases and J by 1 base. Germline V gives CDR1 SGHRS, CDR2 YFSETQ. This CDR3 comprises 17 residues. CDR3 sequence reads: CASNLGQTLLRTDTQYF. The CDR3 coding sequence is TGCGCCAGCAATCTGGGACAGACCCTCTTGCGCACAGATACGCAGTATTTT.

The gene calls are TRBV5-1 and TRBJ1-2; TRBD1 matches 9 bases. V trimming: 0 bases; J trimming: 4 bases; junction bases outside the gene matches: 7. Germline V gene lookup returns CDR1 SGHRS and CDR2 YFSETQ. CDR3 length: 16 residues. CDR3 in DNA: TGCGCCAGCAGCTTGGGCGAGGGACAGGGAGGCTATGGCTACACCTTC. Amino acids: CASSLGEGQGGYGYTF.

The J gene is TRBJ2-1, the V gene TRBV2, with a weak D call TRBD2 (5 bases). The V gene's germline CDR1 is SNHLY and CDR2 FYNNEI. The CDR3 length is 17 residues. V was shortened by 6 bases and J by 3 bases, with 21 bases between the two germline ends. The CDR3 DNA reads TGTGCCAGCAGAGCCCGTCGGGCGGGCCGCGGCTACAATGAGCAGTTCTTC. This codes for CASRARRAGRGYNEQFF.

The rearrangement joins TRBV3-1 (or the pseudogene TRBV3-2) to TRBJ1-2, with a tentative D call TRBD1 (6 bases). The germline V gene encodes CDR1 LGHDT and CDR2 YNNKEL (reference sequence). The CDR3 is made up of 14 amino acids. The V end was cut by 3 bases, the J end by 4 bases, with 12 bases between. The CDR3 coding sequence is TGTGCCAGCAGCCAGGCCGGGACACCCTATGGCTACACCTTC. Translating gives CASSQAGTPYGYTF.

This rearrangement joins TRBV5-5 to TRBJ2-3, with TRBD2 as a possible D gene (6 bases). Trimming removed 0 bases from V and 7 bases from J, with 12 bases in between. Germline V gene sequence: CDR1 SGHKS, CDR2 YYEKEE (reference sequence). The CDR3 runs to 14 residues. The CDR3 sequence: CASSLDSGTNTQYF. DNA of the CDR3: TGTGCCAGCAGCTTGGATAGCGGCACCAATACGCAGTATTTT.

The chain carries TRBV28 and TRBJ1-5, with 7 bases aligning to TRBD1. V shed 5 bases, J shed 0 bases, and the junction held 7 bases outside the gene matches. The V gene's germline CDR1 is MDHEN and CDR2 SYDVKM. The length of the CDR3 is 16 residues. CDR3 nucleotide sequence: TGTGCCAGCAGTCCGTTTACAGGGGTTAGCAATCAGCCCCAGCATTTT. This encodes CASSPFTGVSNQPQHF.

The chain links TRBV19 to TRBJ2-1; 8 bases fit TRBD1. The CDR3 covers 15 residues. Trimming cost V 6 bases and J 6 bases; bases outside gene matches: 10. Germline CDR1 and CDR2: LNHDA and SQIVND (reference sequence). The CDR3 loop reads CASSVGTGQINEQFF. The CDR3 DNA reads as TGTGCCAGTAGCGTAGGGACAGGCCAAATCAATGAGCAGTTCTTC.

This clone came up many times. This chain connects TRBV28 to TRBJ2-5; no firm D call. CDR3 length: 15 amino acids. The germline V and J ends were trimmed by 6 bases and 1 base, with 15 bases remaining between them. Germline V gene data show CDR1 as MDHEN and CDR2 as SYDVKM. DNA of the CDR3: TGTGCCAGCAGCCCTTCTAGGAGAGGCCAAGAGACCCAGTACTTC. Translation gives CASSPSRRGQETQYF.

This chain joins TRBV2 and TRBJ2-3; 10 bases agree with TRBD1. From germline, CDR1 is SNHLY and CDR2 FYNNEI. The length of the CDR3 is 13 residues. With V trimmed by 11 bases and J by 3 bases, 5 bases remained unmatched. CDR3 in DNA: TGTGCCGGCGGGACAGGGGAGACAGATACGCAGTATTTT. It codes for CAGGTGETDTQYF.

The genes are TRBV6-1 and TRBJ2-7; unclear D gene. CDR3 size: 13 residues. From germline, CDR1 is MNHNS and CDR2 SASEGT. Trimming cost V 2 bases and J 0 bases, with 5 bases left between them. CDR3 protein: CASSELVSYEQYF. CDR3 in DNA: TGTGCCAGCAGTGAACTAGTCTCCTACGAGCAGTACTTC.

J is TRBJ2-6 and V is TRBV6-1; D ambiguous. The CDR3 contains 11 residues. Trimming cost V 2 bases and J 11 bases, with 4 bases left between them. Germline-derived CDR1 and CDR2 are MNHNS and SASEGT. The CDR3 sequence: CASSEPDVLTF. DNA for the CDR3: TGTGCCAGCAGTGAACCTGACGTCCTGACTTTC.

The chain couples TRBV18 to TRBJ2-4; the D gene is possibly TRBD2 (5 bases). Germline lookup yields CDR1 KGHSH and CDR2 LQKENI. Trimming took off 2 bases at V and 12 bases at J, with 14 bases between the two ends. The CDR3 runs to 13 residues. The CDR3 bases are TGTGCCAGCTCACCAGGAACACGCGGGTCTCAGTACTTC. This codes for CASSPGTRGSQYF.

There are a few counts of this clone. The CDR3: CAWSEYGTGREGTLHF. DNA of the CDR3: TGTGCCTGGAGCGAATACGGGACAGGCAGAGAAGGGACCCTCCACTTT. J is TRBJ1-6 and V is TRBV30; 8 nucleotides agree with TRBD1. Per the germline V gene, CDR1 is GTSNPN and CDR2 is SVGIG (reference sequence). V was clipped by 3 bases and J by 14 bases; unmatched bases: 18. This CDR3 is built from 16 residues.

This chain uses TRBV3-1 (or the pseudogene TRBV3-2) with TRBJ1-6, with D possibly being TRBD1 (6 bases). From germline, CDR1 is LGHDT and CDR2 YNNKEL (reference sequence). The CDR3 covers 15 residues. Trimming removed 2 bases from V and 7 bases from J, with 12 bases in between. The CDR3 bases are TGTGCCAGCAGCCAATTGAAGGGGGGGAATTCACCCCTCCACTTT. This encodes CASSQLKGGNSPLHF.

This chain uses TRBV28 with TRBJ2-1; the match to TRBD2 covers 8 bases. The CDR3 covers 14 residues. Germline assignment: CDR1 MDHEN and CDR2 SYDVKM. The junction had 11 bases not matched to a gene; V was cut back by 4 bases and J by 12 bases. CDR3 nucleotide sequence: TGTGCCAGCAGTTCCCCCTTCCGGGGGGGGTCGCAGTTCTTC. It is translated as CASSSPFRGGSQFF.

This clone was recorded a few times. The V gene is TRBV11-2, the J gene TRBJ2-3, with D uncertain. V dropped 3 bases and J dropped 3 bases, with 16 bases sitting between them. The CDR3 runs 16 residues. CDR1 SGHAT and CDR2 FQNNGV come from the germline V gene. The CDR3 is CASSFRESPVTDTQYF. The CDR3 region has the DNA TGTGCCAGCAGCTTTCGTGAGTCCCCGGTGACAGATACGCAGTATTTT.

This sequence joins TRBV2 and TRBJ1-5; TRBD1 matches 10 bases. CDR3 size: 15 residues. The germline V gene encodes CDR1 SNHLY and CDR2 FYNNEI. The ends lost 6 bases at V and 1 base at J; junction bases unmatched: 3. CDR3 nucleotides: TGTGCCAGCAGGGGACAGGGGTTGAGCAATCAGCCCCAGCATTTT. Amino acid sequence: CASRGQGLSNQPQHF.